Following are 20 T cell receptor beta chains from one sample sequenced in a study of cytomegalovirus exposure and HLA in healthy donors. PCR primers comprised 60 Vbeta and 13 Jbeta primers. Using immunoSEQ multiplex PCR, the repertoire was profiled, and TCRdb retains in-frame clones only, with some absent. The data contain approximately 120,000 clones, roughly 80% of them seen just once; the ten biggest clones take up around 3.3%. The material sequenced was PBMCs. The receptor set was obtained from a woman aged 50 to 60 in good health and CMV-seronegative.

This sequence joins TRBV7-9 and TRBJ2-1, with a tentative D call TRBD2 (5 bases). The CDR3 runs 16 residues. Trimming stripped 1 base from V and 0 bases from J, with 10 bases between. The V gene's germline CDR1 is SEHNR and CDR2 FQNEAQ (reference sequence). The CDR3 is CASSLGLGVSYNEQFF. The CDR3 DNA reads as TGTGCCAGCAGCTTAGGGTTGGGAGTCTCCTACAATGAGCAGTTCTTC. The whole variable domain, filled in from reference TRBV7-9 and TRBJ2-1, reads DTGVSQNPRHKITKRGQNVTFRCDPISEHNRLYWYRQTLGQGPEFLTYFQNEAQLEKSRLLSDRFSAERPKGSFSTLEIQRTEQGDSAMYLCASSLGLGVSYNEQFFGPGTRLTVL.

This clone appeared a single time. This chain links TRBV6-1 with TRBJ1-6; D is possibly TRBD1 (6 bases). This CDR3 is built from 14 residues. Between the trimmed V and J ends, which lost 6 bases and 5 bases, there was a span of 11 bases. The germline gives CDR1 MNHNS, CDR2 SASEGT. CDR3 sequence (DNA): TGTGCCAGCAGGGACCAGGGGAATAATTCACCCCTCCACTTT. Translating gives CASRDQGNNSPLHF.

About this clone itself: Sequence at one end of the junction differs from germline and may be a read error. The chain joins TRBV7-9 to TRBJ1-3; no clear D gene. CDR3 size: 12 residues. Per germline, CDR1 SEHNR and CDR2 FQNEAQ (reference sequence). In nucleotides, the CDR3 is TGTTCCAGCAGCTACGACTCCGGCACCATATATTTT. Translating gives CSSSYDSGTIYF. Variable domain in full (rest from reference TRBV7-9 and TRBJ1-3): DTGVSQNPRHKITKRGQNVTFRCDPISEHNRLYWYRQTLGQGPEFLTYFQNEAQLEKSRLLSDRFSAERPKGSFSTLEIQRTEQGDSAMYLCSSSYDSGTIYFGEGSWLTVV.

In this sample, this clone turned up a few times. The CDR3 region is CASSLVGTAYTGELFF. CDR3 nucleotide sequence: TGTGCCAGCAGCTTAGTGGGGACAGCTTACACCGGGGAGCTGTTTTTT. The rearrangement links TRBV11-2 to TRBJ2-2; TRBD1 aligns across 7 bases. Trimming removed 1 base from V and 3 bases from J; junction bases left unmatched: 5. Germline V CDR1 and CDR2: SGHAT, FQNNGV. This CDR3 region has 16 residues.

The rearrangement links TRBV4-3 to TRBJ1-3; D not resolved. V lost 0 bases and J 3 bases, leaving 12 bases between the germline ends. The CDR3 runs 16 residues. Germline CDR1 LGHNA, CDR2 YSLEER. The DNA of the CDR3 is TGCGCCAGCAGCCAAGATCACCGGGAAAGTGGAAACACCATATATTTT. Its translation: CASSQDHRESGNTIYF.

The chain uses TRBV7-9 and TRBJ2-1, with 8 bases identical to TRBD2. Germline V lookup: CDR1 SEHNR, CDR2 FQNEAQ (reference sequence). V lost 5 bases, J lost 1 base, and 4 bases stayed unmatched. This CDR3 spans 15 amino acids. CDR3 region: CASSQAGVSYNEQFF. The CDR3 DNA is TGTGCCAGCAGCCAAGCGGGAGTATCCTACAATGAGCAGTTCTTC.

V gene TRBV29-1 combines with J gene TRBJ2-4, with unresolved D. This CDR3 spans 13 amino acids. The germline gives CDR1 SQVTM, CDR2 ANQGSEA. V was pared by 4 bases and J by 3 bases, with 10 bases between. The DNA of the CDR3 is TGCAGCGTTGGATCACAGAACAAAAACATTCAGTACTTC. As protein: CSVGSQNKNIQYF.

The chain employs TRBV10-3 and TRBJ2-1; D might be TRBD1 (6 bases). The CDR3 is made up of 11 amino acids. V gave up 10 bases and J gave up 10 bases, with 14 bases separating them. Germline CDR1 is ENHRY and CDR2 is SYGVKD. The CDR3: CASQGSGEQFF. The CDR3 nucleotides read TGTGCCAGCCAGGGGAGCGGAGAGCAGTTCTTC.

This chain joins TRBV10-3 and TRBJ2-5; the match to TRBD2 covers 9 bases. Looked up from germline, CDR1 is ENHRY and CDR2 is SYGVKD. Trimming cost V 0 bases and J 2 bases; bases outside gene matches: 7. The CDR3 has 17 amino acids. The chain's CDR3 is CAISESVLAGRQETQYF. The CDR3, as DNA: TGTGCCATCAGTGAGTCAGTACTAGCGGGCCGACAAGAGACCCAGTACTTC.

The chain recombines TRBV7-9 with TRBJ2-1, with TRBD2 matching 12 bases. This CDR3 contains 16 residues. The germline V gene has CDR1 SEHNR and CDR2 FQNEAQ (reference sequence). J lost 7 bases, V lost 0 bases, and 4 bases had no gene match. The CDR3 sequence is CASSLALGLAGNEQFF. DNA for the CDR3: TGTGCCAGCAGCTTAGCCCTGGGACTAGCGGGTAATGAGCAGTTCTTC. The complete variable domain, with remaining parts taken from reference TRBV7-9 and TRBJ2-1, reads DTGVSQNPRHKITKRGQNVTFRCDPISEHNRLYWYRQTLGQGPEFLTYFQNEAQLEKSRLLSDRFSAERPKGSFSTLEIQRTEQGDSAMYLCASSLALGLAGNEQFFGPGTRLTVL.

This chain links TRBV4-3 with TRBJ2-7; 11 nucleotides agree with TRBD2. The V segment lost 5 bases and the J segment 3 bases; nucleotides outside the gene matches: 3. The germline V gene has CDR1 LGHNA and CDR2 YSLEER. This CDR3 is 14 amino acids long. The CDR3 DNA reads as TGCGCCAGCAGCATGGGACTAGCGGACTACGAGCAGTACTTC. Encoded protein: CASSMGLADYEQYF.

The chain links TRBV19 to TRBJ1-2; tentatively, D is TRBD1 (5 bases). The CDR3 contains 15 residues. With 5 bases removed from V and 7 bases from J, the gap between germline ends came to 20 bases. The germline V gene has CDR1 LNHDA and CDR2 SQIVND (reference sequence). CDR3 DNA sequence: TGTGCCAGTAGTCCAGAGGAGGGCGTAAGGGGTGGCTACACCTTC. It specifies CASSPEEGVRGGYTF.

The chain uses TRBV11-2 and TRBJ1-2; D remains unclear. Germline V gives CDR1 SGHAT, CDR2 FQNNGV. Deletions cut 4 bases from V and 5 bases from J, with 14 bases between. The CDR3 is 14 residues long. This chain's CDR3 is CASSSLQLNYGYTF. CDR3 sequence (DNA): TGTGCCAGCAGCTCATTACAACTAAATTATGGCTACACCTTC. The full variable domain, rest sourced from reference TRBV11-2 and TRBJ1-2, is EAGVAQSPRYKIIEKRQSVAFWCNPISGHATLYWYQQILGQGPKLLIQFQNNGVVDDSQLPKDRFSAERLKGVDSTLKIQPAKLEDSAVYLCASSSLQLNYGYTFGSGTRLTVV.

In DNA form, the CDR3 reads TGTGCCAGCAGCTTAGCTCAGGGGCGCCGGGAGACCCAGTACTTC. Translation gives CASSLAQGRRETQYF. The chain joins TRBV7-6 to TRBJ2-5; maybe TRBD1 (6 bases). This CDR3 comprises 15 residues. V was shortened by 0 bases and J by 5 bases, with 13 bases between the two germline ends. Looked up from germline, CDR1 is SGHVS and CDR2 is FNYEAQ.

This clone showed up just a few times. The chain carries TRBV7-6 and TRBJ2-5; 12 nucleotides align to TRBD1. This CDR3 is 16 amino acids long. CDR1 and CDR2 (germline): SGHVS, FNYEAQ. The V and J ends lost 8 bases and 5 bases, in that order; junction bases with no gene match: 12. The CDR3: CASRDRGRKGGETQYF. In DNA form, the CDR3 reads TGTGCCAGCCGGGACAGGGGGCGCAAAGGGGGTGAGACCCAGTACTTC. Together with reference TRBV7-6 and TRBJ2-5, the CDR3 gives the full variable domain: GAGVSQSPRYKVTKRGQDVALRCDPISGHVSLYWYRQALGQGPEFLTYFNYEAQQDKSGLPNDRFSAERPEGSISTLTIQRTEQRDSAMYRCASRDRGRKGGETQYFGPGTRLLVL.

V and J are TRBV5-6 and TRBJ2-2; no definite D call. CDR1 and CDR2 (germline): SGHDT, YYEEEE. The CDR3 has 14 amino acids. V lost 1 base and J 3 bases, leaving 7 bases between the germline ends. The CDR3 region has the DNA TGTGCCAGCAGCTTGCCACGGTACACCGGGGAGCTGTTTTTT. Its translation is CASSLPRYTGELFF.

In its sample, this clone was seen a few times. The chain joins TRBV18 to TRBJ1-2, with 7 bases matching TRBD1. J gave up 8 bases and V 4 bases, and 10 bases lay outside the gene matches. The length of the CDR3 is 14 residues. Germline lookup yields CDR1 KGHSH and CDR2 LQKENI. The CDR3 DNA follows: TGTGCCAGCTCACGGGAAGGCCAGGGGGAAGGCTACACCTTC. It yields the protein CASSREGQGEGYTF.

The CDR3 coding sequence is TGTGCCAGCAGTTCAGGAGAGACCCAGTACTTC. It specifies CASSSGETQYF. The chain recombines TRBV6-1 with TRBJ2-5; the D is unclear. Germline V lookup: CDR1 MNHNS, CDR2 SASEGT. V lost 5 bases, J lost 4 bases, and 5 bases lay in between. The CDR3 is 11 amino acids.

V and J are TRBV18 and TRBJ1-2; TRBD1 is a possible D gene (6 bases). V was cut by 6 bases and J by 4 bases, with 18 bases left in between. CDR1 and CDR2 (germline): KGHSH, LQKENI. The CDR3 has 15 residues. The CDR3 bases are TGTGCCAGCTCGGCCGGACGGACAGACCTCTATGGCTACACCTTC. It yields the protein CASSAGRTDLYGYTF.

The chain recombines TRBV28 with TRBJ2-5; 7 bases fit TRBD1. Per germline, CDR1 MDHEN and CDR2 SYDVKM. V lost 2 bases and J lost 5; bases outside the gene matches: 5. The CDR3 extends over 14 amino acids. In nucleotides, the CDR3 is TGTGCCAGCAGTTTAGAAGGGGGCGGGGAGACCCAGTACTTC. It codes for CASSLEGGGETQYF.